This is a list of T cell receptor beta chains from one sample in a study of T cell changes during pregnancy in multiple sclerosis. Some clones are missing from TCRdb's copy, which holds only in-frame ones; the method was immunoSEQ multiplex PCR. The profile shows fewer than 85,000 clones, approximately 90% of them singletons. The sample here was peripheral blood, taken in the first trimester of pregnancy. These receptors were taken from a female donor in good health, enrolled as a control in a pregnancy study. CDR3s include the opening cysteine and the closing phenylalanine or tryptophan. Fields, in order: clone size, D gene, V gene, J gene, CDR3 DNA, CDR3 protein. The D gene is left open where the match is weak. Size values are once, few and many counts, or a class for expanded clones, and some rows have none.

-	-	TRBV7-7	TRBJ2-5	TGTGCCAGCAGCAAACAAAGACAGTCCCAAGAGACCCAGTACTTC	CASSKQRQSQETQYF
-	TRBD2	TRBV2	TRBJ2-1	TGTGCCAGCAGTACTAGCGGGAGTAATGAGCAGTTCTTC	CASSTSGSNEQFF
-	TRBD1	TRBV25-1	TRBJ1-1	TGTGCCAGCAGTGAATTAGGGGGCGGGAATGAAGCTTTCTTT	CASSELGGGNEAFF
-	-	TRBV5-1	TRBJ2-5	TGCGCCAGCAGCCCAGGACCTCTAACAGGGGAGACCCAGTACTTC	CASSPGPLTGETQYF
-	-	TRBV11-2	TRBJ2-7	TGTGCCAGCAGCTTAGGGCAGGGGTTAGCCTACGAGCAGTACTTC	CASSLGQGLAYEQYF
-	-	TRBV5-4	TRBJ2-3	TGCGCCAGCAGCCCAAAAGGGGGATTTGGCACAGATACGCAGTATTTT	CASSPKGGFGTDTQYF
-	TRBD1	TRBV5-1	TRBJ1-4	TGCGCCAGCAGCTTGGCCGGACAGGGAAGAGGTGAAAAACTGTTTTTT	CASSLAGQGRGEKLFF
-	-	TRBV27	TRBJ2-5	TGTGCCAGCAGTTCCTCGACAGCACAAGAGACCCAGTACTTC	CASSSSTAQETQYF
-	-	TRBV5-6	TRBJ2-7	TGTGCCAGCAGCCCCGGCTGGGGAGCCCACGAGCAGTACTTC	CASSPGWGAHEQYF
-	-	TRBV6-4	TRBJ2-2	TGTGCCAGCAGCCCCAGTAACACCGGGGAGCTGTTTTTT	CASSPSNTGELFF
-	-	TRBV18	TRBJ1-5	TGTGCCAGCTCACCACAGTCCGGGTTCGGCAATCAGCCCCAGCATTTT	CASSPQSGFGNQPQHF
-	-	TRBV19	TRBJ1-2	TGTGCCAGTAGTATAGAACCACAGATATATGGCTACACCTTC	CASSIEPQIYGYTF
-	-	TRBV6-1	TRBJ1-5	TGTGCCAGCAGTGAACTAGAGGCAGGGAGGTTCGGCCAGCCCCAGCATTTT	CASSELEAGRFGQPQHF
-	-	TRBV28	TRBJ2-5	TGTGCCAGCATTGAGGGCCTAGGGGAGACCCAGTACTTC	CASIEGLGETQYF
-	TRBD1	TRBV6-5	TRBJ1-6	TGTGCCAGCAGTGAAAATCAGGGGGGTTCACCCCTCCACTTT	CASSENQGGSPLHF
-	-	TRBV28	TRBJ1-2	TGTGCCAGCAGTTCCCCCCAGAACAGGAACTATGGCTACACCTTC	CASSSPQNRNYGYTF
-	-	TRBV2	TRBJ1-5	TGTGCCAGCAGTGAGGAGGGGTCTTTGGGTTGGCCCCAGCATTTT	CASSEEGSLGWPQHF
-	TRBD2	TRBV29-1	TRBJ2-1	TGCAGCGTTCAGGGACTAGCGGGAAGAGAGTACAATGAGCAGTTCTTC	CSVQGLAGREYNEQFF
once	-	TRBV5-4	TRBJ1-2	TGTGCCAGCAGCCGCGAGGACAGTATCTATGGCTACACCTTC	CASSREDSIYGYTF
-	-	TRBV19	TRBJ2-7	TGTGCCAGTAGTTCCTTTAACGAGCAGTACTTC	CASSSFNEQYF
-	TRBD1	TRBV27	TRBJ1-4	TGTGCCAGCAGCCTCGTCGGGACAGGGAAGCGAAAACTGTTTTTT	CASSLVGTGKRKLFF
-	-	TRBV19	TRBJ2-7	TGTGCCAGTAGTAGGGGGCCCTACGAGCAGTACTTC	CASSRGPYEQYF
-	-	TRBV5-1	TRBJ2-6	TGCGCCAGCAGCTTTTGGGTAAACGGGGCTGGGGCCAACGTCCTGACTTTC	CASSFWVNGAGANVLTF
-	-	TRBV2	TRBJ2-1	TGTGCCAGCAGTGAGTACTACTCCAATGAGCAGTTCTTC	CASSEYYSNEQFF
-	TRBD1	TRBV5-1	TRBJ1-4	TGCGCCAGCAGCATGACAGGGGGAAATGAAAAACTGTTTTTT	CASSMTGGNEKLFF
-	TRBD2	TRBV27	TRBJ2-7	TGTGCCAGCAGTTTGGGGACTACCACCATGGGGGAGCAGTACTTC	CASSLGTTTMGEQYF
-	-	TRBV11-2	TRBJ2-1	TGTGCCAGCAGCTTAACTCCTCGGCCTCCGGGGAGATTAAATGAGCAGTTCTTC	CASSLTPRPPGRLNEQFF
-	TRBD1	TRBV7-2	TRBJ1-2	TGTGCCAGCAGCCCTGGGACAGGGAAGGGGTATGGCTACACCTTC	CASSPGTGKGYGYTF
-	TRBD2	TRBV5-4	TRBJ2-1	TGTGCCAGCAGCCCGGCGGGACTAGCGGGGAGCTCCTACAATGAGCAGTTCTTC	CASSPAGLAGSSYNEQFF
-	-	TRBV4-1	TRBJ1-1	TGCGCCAGCAGCCAAGAACTGGGGGCAAGTACTGAAGCTTTCTTT	CASSQELGASTEAFF
-	-	TRBV7-9	TRBJ2-1	TGTGCCAGCAGCTCCCATTGGGTAGCCGGGCAGTTCTTC	CASSSHWVAGQFF